This is a list of T cell receptor beta chains from one sample in a study of identical twins. Via MiXCR, TCRdb re-called the 5' RACE reads, giving one row per CDR3 protein. The data show 500,000 to 700,000 distinct CDR3 sequences, around 7.5% seen once. A further study also used this sample, focusing on yellow fever vaccine responses in identical twins.

The sequencing sample was made of PBMCs. These receptors originate from a woman aged 18 to 35 in good health. Both conserved end residues are part of each CDR3. D genes are given only for firm matches. Clone size, where shown, is once, few, many, or a class for clones that have expanded.

size | D | J | V | DNA | CDR3
many | TRBD2 | TRBJ2-5 | TRBV5-1 | TGCGCCAGCATTGGAAACGGACTAGCGGGAGAGACCCAGTACTTC | CASIGNGLAGETQYF
many | TRBD1 | TRBJ1-4 | TRBV5-5 | TGTGCCAGCAGGAGACAGGGGTCTGGTGAAAAACTGTTTTTT | CASRRQGSGEKLFF
few | - | TRBJ2-1 | TRBV11-3 | TGTGCCAGCAGCGGGTTCGGGGGGCTTGAGCAGTTCTTC | CASSGFGGLEQFF
- | TRBD2 | TRBJ2-7 | TRBV28 | TGTGCCAGCACCCTAACTAGCGGGATCTACGAGCAGTACTTC | CASTLTSGIYEQYF
many | TRBD1 | TRBJ2-5 | TRBV28 | TGTGCCAGCAGCCGACTCCGGGACAGGGTAATGGAGACCCAGTACTTC | CASSRLRDRVMETQYF
few | TRBD1 | TRBJ1-5 | TRBV7-9 | TGTGCCAGCAGCCCGGGACAGGAGAGCAATCAGCCCCAGCATTTT | CASSPGQESNQPQHF
many | TRBD1 | TRBJ1-4 | TRBV27 | TGTGCCAGCAGTTTGTCTCCAGGGGGGGGCTATGAAAAACTGTTTTTT | CASSLSPGGGYEKLFF
few | - | TRBJ2-7 | TRBV15 | TGTGCCACCAGTCCCCCAGATCACGCTTACGAGCAGTACTTC | CATSPPDHAYEQYF
many | - | TRBJ2-2 | TRBV12-3/TRBV12-4 | TGTGCCAGCAGCCCCCGGAGCACCGGGGAGCTGTTTTTT | CASSPRSTGELFF
- | - | TRBJ1-1 | TRBV24-1 | TGTGCCACCAGTGAAGGGACAACACAATCCGGAGCTTTCTTT | CATSEGTTQSGAFF
few | TRBD1 | TRBJ2-1 | TRBV10-3 | TGTGCCATCCGGGACAGACCCTACAATGAGCAGTTCTTC | CAIRDRPYNEQFF
- | TRBD2 | TRBJ2-1 | TRBV20-1 | TGCAGTGCTAGAGCCAACTCGGGGGGGGGTGACAATGAGCAGTTCTTC | CSARANSGGGDNEQFF
many | TRBD1 | TRBJ1-6 | TRBV18 | TGTGCCAGCAGCCCGGGACAGGGTAATTCACCCCTCCACTTT | CASSPGQGNSPLHF
few | - | TRBJ2-1 | TRBV28 | TGTGCCAGCAACCCCCAGGGGGGGGGCTATGAGCAGTTCTTC | CASNPQGGGYEQFF
many | - | TRBJ1-3 | TRBV7-9 | TGTGCCAGCAGCTTAGCTGGCGTTAGCTCTGGAAACACCATATATTTT | CASSLAGVSSGNTIYF
many | TRBD1 | TRBJ2-1 | TRBV29-1 | TGCAGCGTTGGCCCCCGGGGAGACAGGGGAAGGGGTGAGCAGTTCTTC | CSVGPRGDRGRGEQFF
- | - | TRBJ2-3 | TRBV27 | TGTGCCAGCAGTTTATATCGAGGCGGCCCAGATACGCAGTATTTT | CASSLYRGGPDTQYF
few | - | TRBJ2-1 | TRBV10-2 | TGCGCCAGCAGTGAATTAGGGACTGTATACAATGAGCAGTTCTTC | CASSELGTVYNEQFF
few | - | TRBJ1-5 | TRBV12-3/TRBV12-4 | TGTGCCAGCAGCGTGGGGGATTATAGCAATCAGCCCCAGCATTTT | CASSVGDYSNQPQHF
few | - | TRBJ2-1 | TRBV5-6 | TGTGCCAGCAGCTTGGGAACCTTTTATGGCATTCTAGGTGCCAATGAGCAGTTCTTC | CASSLGTFYGILGANEQFF
- | - | TRBJ2-5 | TRBV7-9 | TGTGCCAGCAGCGGCACGGGGGCGCGGGAGACCCAGTACTTC | CASSGTGARETQYF
many | - | TRBJ1-4 | TRBV5-1 | TGCGCCAGCAGCTTGGGGAGGCAGTTAAATGAAAAACTGTTTTTT | CASSLGRQLNEKLFF
- | TRBD2 | TRBJ2-2 | TRBV19 | TGTGCCAGTAGTATCGGGACTACGAACACCGAGGAGCTGTTTTTT | CASSIGTTNTEELFF
many | - | TRBJ2-5 | TRBV5-1 | TGCGCCAGCGGAGGAGGGGGGCACGGAGAGACCCAGTACTTC | CASGGGGHGETQYF
few | - | TRBJ2-5 | TRBV29-1 | TGCAGCGTTGAGTGGTGGCAGGGAGAAGAGACCCAGTACTTC | CSVEWWQGEETQYF
many | - | TRBJ1-5 | TRBV28 | TGTGCCAGCAGAGATTACGGGGGGTTGTATAGCAATCAGCCCCAGCATTTT | CASRDYGGLYSNQPQHF
few | - | TRBJ2-5 | TRBV10-3 | TGTGCCATCAGTGAATTGACGCAAGAGACCCAGTACTTC | CAISELTQETQYF
few | - | TRBJ1-3 | TRBV6-1 | TGTGCCAGCAGGCCTCCGGGGGGAGGATACACCATATATTTT | CASRPPGGGYTIYF
few | - | TRBJ2-3 | TRBV20-1 | TGCAGTGCTAGGACCCGGGACTTTATAACAGATACGCAGTATTTT | CSARTRDFITDTQYF
many | - | TRBJ2-3 | TRBV12-3/TRBV12-4 | TGTGCCAGCAGCACGCACACAGATACGCAGTATTTT | CASSTHTDTQYF
- | TRBD1 | TRBJ2-5 | TRBV20-1 | TGCAGTGCTAGCGGACAGGGGGCGGTGACCCAGTACTTC | CSASGQGAVTQYF
once | - | TRBJ2-5 | TRBV28 | TGTGCCAGCAGTTTAGTGGGGGTAACGGAGACCCAGTACTTC | CASSLVGVTETQYF
- | TRBD2 | TRBJ2-3 | TRBV9 | TGTGCCAGCAGCGTAGAAGAGCCTAGCGGGGGCCCCCCCACAGATACGCAGTATTTT | CASSVEEPSGGPPTDTQYF
few | - | TRBJ2-7 | TRBV28 | TGTGCCAGCAGTTCGGACCACTACGAGCAGTACTTC | CASSSDHYEQYF
- | TRBD1 | TRBJ1-6 | TRBV7-9 | TGTGCCAGCAGCACAGGGGGCCACAATTCACCCCTCCACTTT | CASSTGGHNSPLHF
- | - | TRBJ1-1 | TRBV5-5 | TGTGCCAGCAAGGAGGGGGTTCCGAACACTGAAGCTTTCTTT | CASKEGVPNTEAFF
- | - | TRBJ1-6 | TRBV20-1 | TGCAGTGCGGGCTTGACCGGGACACTTAATTCACCCCTCCACTTT | CSAGLTGTLNSPLHF
- | - | TRBJ2-7 | TRBV2 | TGTGCCAGCAGTGAAGGAGGGAGAAGCTCCTACGAGCAGTACTTC | CASSEGGRSSYEQYF
few | TRBD1 | TRBJ2-4 | TRBV20-1 | TGCAGTGCTGAACAGGGGGCGGCCAAAAACATTCAGTACTTC | CSAEQGAAKNIQYF
many | TRBD2 | TRBJ2-1 | TRBV7-8 | TGTGCCAGCAGCTTTGGGGGGGTTAGCACGGGAGCCGGCTATGAGCAGTTCTTC | CASSFGGVSTGAGYEQFF
- | - | TRBJ1-1 | TRBV28 | TGTGCCAGCAGTTTCTCCTATAGGGCCACTGAAGCTTTCTTT | CASSFSYRATEAFF
few | - | TRBJ1-6 | TRBV12-3/TRBV12-4 | TGTGCCAGCAGTCGGAGTGATTCACCCCTCCACTTT | CASSRSDSPLHF
many | - | TRBJ1-1 | TRBV12-3/TRBV12-4 | TGTGCCAGCAGTCCTCGGTCGGATGCTAGGGCTTTCTTT | CASSPRSDARAFF
- | - | TRBJ1-2 | TRBV5-5 | TGTGCCAGCAGCTCCACCGGGCCTATGGTTGTCTACACCTTC | CASSSTGPMVVYTF
few | - | TRBJ1-1 | TRBV10-2 | TGCGCCAGCGCCGTTAGGACTGAAGCTTTCTTT | CASAVRTEAFF
few | - | TRBJ2-2 | TRBV3-1 | TGTGCCACCGGGACACCCGGGGAGCTGTTTTTT | CATGTPGELFF
many | - | TRBJ1-4 | TRBV12-3/TRBV12-4 | TGTGCCAGCACCATATCCCCTGTTGCAACTAATGAAAAACTGTTTTTT | CASTISPVATNEKLFF
- | TRBD2 | TRBJ2-1 | TRBV18 | TGTGCCAGCTCACCGGGCGAGACTAGCGGTAGCTTGTTCTTC | CASSPGETSGSLFF
few | TRBD1 | TRBJ2-2 | TRBV14 | TGTGCCAGCAGCCAATTCATCGCAGGGGGCAACACCGGGGAGCTGTTTTTT | CASSQFIAGGNTGELFF
- | - | TRBJ2-2 | TRBV20-1 | TGCAGTGGGTCCGGGACGTCGAACACCGGGGAGCTGTTTTTT | CSGSGTSNTGELFF
few | - | TRBJ2-3 | TRBV7-8 | TGTGCCAGCAGCCCGTGGGTGGATAAAAAGGGTGCAGATACGCAGTATTTT | CASSPWVDKKGADTQYF
few | - | TRBJ1-5 | TRBV20-1 | TGCAGTGCTAGAGTATCGGGTACAGGGTATAGTCAGCCCCAGCATTTT | CSARVSGTGYSQPQHF
many | TRBD1 | TRBJ1-5 | TRBV15 | TGTGCCACCAGCAGAAGACAGGGCTATCAGCCCCAGCATTTT | CATSRRQGYQPQHF
- | TRBD1 | TRBJ2-1 | TRBV10-3 | TGTGCCATCAGTGACAGGGGGCGAAGGAATGAGCAGTTCTTC | CAISDRGRRNEQFF
many | - | TRBJ1-5 | TRBV5-6 | TGTGCCAGCAGCTCCCGGGCCAGCAATCAGCCCCAGCATTTT | CASSSRASNQPQHF
few | - | TRBJ1-6 | TRBV9 | TGTGCCAGCAGCGTAGGACAGGCCGATTCACCCCTCCACTTT | CASSVGQADSPLHF